The table lists the clone carrying this T cell receptor beta chain with many counts. This sample stems from a study of T cells in Graves' hyperthyroidism and ophthalmopathy. Amplification of TCR beta CDR3 regions used RNA as the template. Primed by the HTBI set, a first-round RT-PCR was run on the TCR CDR3. MiXCR, run by TCRdb on the multiplex PCR reads, gives a single entry per CDR3 protein. The repertoire has approximately 610,000 distinct CDR3 sequences, about 14% of them found once; the top ten carry 3.5% to 4.5%. The specimen sequenced was blood. The receptor was derived from a woman between 35 and 50 years old with Graves' ophthalmopathy.

This CDR3 reads CASSIGGQTWETQYF. In nucleotides, the CDR3 is TGTGCCAGTAGTATCGGGGGACAGACCTGGGAGACCCAGTACTTC. The chain joins TRBV19 to TRBJ2-5; D perhaps matches TRBD1 (7 bases). This CDR3 is built from 15 residues. The germline V gene has CDR1 LNHDA and CDR2 SQIVND (reference sequence). V was clipped by 3 bases and J by 5 bases, with 16 bases between them.